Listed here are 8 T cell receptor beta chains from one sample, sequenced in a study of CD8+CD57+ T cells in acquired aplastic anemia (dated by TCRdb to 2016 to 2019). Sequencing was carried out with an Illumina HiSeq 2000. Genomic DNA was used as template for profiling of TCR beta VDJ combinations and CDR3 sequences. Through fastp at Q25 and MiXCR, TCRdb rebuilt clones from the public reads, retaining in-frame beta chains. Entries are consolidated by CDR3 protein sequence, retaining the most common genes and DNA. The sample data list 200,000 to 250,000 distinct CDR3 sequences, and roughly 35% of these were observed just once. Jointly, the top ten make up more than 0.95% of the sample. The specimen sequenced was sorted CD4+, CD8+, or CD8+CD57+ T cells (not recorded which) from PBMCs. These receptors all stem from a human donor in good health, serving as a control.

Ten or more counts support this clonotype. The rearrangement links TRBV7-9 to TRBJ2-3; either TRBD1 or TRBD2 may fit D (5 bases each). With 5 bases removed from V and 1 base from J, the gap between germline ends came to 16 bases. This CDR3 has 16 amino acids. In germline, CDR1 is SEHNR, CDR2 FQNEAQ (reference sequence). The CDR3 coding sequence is TGTGCCAGCAGCGGAATCAGAAAGGGACGCACAGATACGCAGTATTTT. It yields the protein CASSGIRKGRTDTQYF.

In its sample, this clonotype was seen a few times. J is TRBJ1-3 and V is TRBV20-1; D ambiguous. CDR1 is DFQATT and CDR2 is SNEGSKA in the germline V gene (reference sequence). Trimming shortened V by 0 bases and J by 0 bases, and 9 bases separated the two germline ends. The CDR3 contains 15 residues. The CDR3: CSARDLRASGNTIYF. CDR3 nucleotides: TGCAGTGCTAGAGATCTGCGGGCCTCTGGAAACACCATATATTTT.

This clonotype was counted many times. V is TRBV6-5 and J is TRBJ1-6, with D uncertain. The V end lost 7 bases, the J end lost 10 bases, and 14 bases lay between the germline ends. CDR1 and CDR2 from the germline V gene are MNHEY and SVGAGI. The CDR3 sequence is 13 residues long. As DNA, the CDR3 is TGTGCCAGCATTTGGGGTGGTGACTCACCCCTCCACTTT. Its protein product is CASIWGGDSPLHF.

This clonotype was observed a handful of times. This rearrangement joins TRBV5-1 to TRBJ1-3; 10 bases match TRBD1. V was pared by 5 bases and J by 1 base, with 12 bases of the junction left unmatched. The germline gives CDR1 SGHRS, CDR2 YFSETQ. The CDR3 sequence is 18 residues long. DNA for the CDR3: TGCGCCAGCAGGGCGGATGGCGGGACAGGGGATTCTGGAAACACCATATATTTT. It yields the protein CASRADGGTGDSGNTIYF.

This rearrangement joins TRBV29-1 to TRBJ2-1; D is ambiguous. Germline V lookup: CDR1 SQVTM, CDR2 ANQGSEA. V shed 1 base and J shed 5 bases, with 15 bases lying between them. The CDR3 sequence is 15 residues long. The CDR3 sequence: CSVEAFRGWNNEQFF. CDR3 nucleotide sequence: TGCAGCGTTGAAGCATTCCGTGGTTGGAACAATGAGCAGTTCTTC.

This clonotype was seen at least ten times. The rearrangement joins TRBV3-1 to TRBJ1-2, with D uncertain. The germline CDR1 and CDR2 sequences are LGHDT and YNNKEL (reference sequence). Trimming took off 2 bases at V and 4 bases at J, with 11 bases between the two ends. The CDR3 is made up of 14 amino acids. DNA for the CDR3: TGTGCCAGCAGCCAAAACGGGCAGATCTATGGCTACACCTTC. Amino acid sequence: CASSQNGQIYGYTF.

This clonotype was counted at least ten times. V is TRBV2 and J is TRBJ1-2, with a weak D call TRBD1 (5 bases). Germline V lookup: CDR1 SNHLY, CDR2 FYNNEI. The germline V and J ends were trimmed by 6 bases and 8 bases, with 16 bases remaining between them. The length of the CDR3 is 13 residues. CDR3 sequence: CASRTGPTVGYTF. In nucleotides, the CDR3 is TGTGCCAGCAGGACGGGACCTACGGTCGGCTACACCTTC.

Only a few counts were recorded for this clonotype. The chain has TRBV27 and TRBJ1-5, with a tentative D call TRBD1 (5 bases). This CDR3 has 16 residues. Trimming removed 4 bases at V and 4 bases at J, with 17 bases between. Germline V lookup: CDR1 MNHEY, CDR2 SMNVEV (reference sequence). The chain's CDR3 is CASSSQARDRNQPQHF. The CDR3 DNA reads TGTGCCAGCAGTTCACAAGCCCGGGACCGGAATCAGCCCCAGCATTTT.